A single sample gave rise to the 10 T cell receptor beta chains below, sequenced in a study of shared T cell receptors in the human thymus (dated by TCRdb to about 2021). The receptor library was made with the immunoSEQ multiplex PCR assay. The immuneACCESS repertoire file appears here via TCRdb, limited to in-frame rearrangements. These files lack a portion of the clones; in checked studies, under half of the deficit traces to unresolved V genes, and the cause of the others is not known. Within this sample are over 350,000 clones, with approximately 95% of them counted one time only. About 0.02% of the sample goes to the ten largest clones. The sequenced material came from thymocytes. These receptors were obtained from a human donor.

This clone was seen once. The chain carries TRBV6-1 and TRBJ2-7, with D possibly matching TRBD2 (6 bases). V was cut by 10 bases and J by 7 bases, with 11 bases left in between. Germline CDR1 MNHNS, CDR2 SASEGT. CDR3 size: 10 residues. The CDR3 nucleotides read TGTGCCACCACGGGGAGGGAGCAGTACTTC. Its protein product is CATTGREQYF.

The rearrangement uses TRBV10-1 and TRBJ2-1; either TRBD1 or TRBD2 may fit D (5 bases each). The CDR3 spans 12 residues. Germline V gives CDR1 WNHNN, CDR2 SYGVQD (reference sequence). V lost 6 bases to trimming and J lost 6 bases, with 9 bases between them. The DNA of the CDR3 is TGCGCCAGCAGCAATGGGGGCAATGAGCAGTTCTTC. Translated: CASSNGGNEQFF.

The CDR3 region has the DNA TGTGCCGGGTCGGGGACTAGCGGGGGTTTAGCCAAAAACATTCAGTACTTC. Protein product: CAGSGTSGGLAKNIQYF. This chain uses TRBV30 with TRBJ2-4; 14 nucleotides match TRBD2. The CDR3 is made up of 17 amino acids. Unmatched junction bases numbered 9, after V lost 8 bases and J lost 0 bases. Germline V lookup: CDR1 GTSNPN, CDR2 SVGIG (reference sequence).

J is TRBJ1-5 and V is TRBV27, with D perhaps TRBD1 (6 bases). The germline CDR1 and CDR2 sequences are MNHEY and SMNVEV (reference sequence). Trimming cost V 7 bases and J 5 bases, with 15 bases left between them. This CDR3 has 14 residues. The CDR3 protein is CASKGRGEDQPQHF. The CDR3 DNA is TGTGCCAGCAAGGGCAGGGGAGAGGATCAGCCCCAGCATTTT.

The V call is TRBV28, the J call TRBJ2-5; possibly TRBD2 for D (5 bases). V was pared by 2 bases and J by 4 bases, with 14 bases between. The length of the CDR3 is 15 residues. Germline-derived CDR1 and CDR2 are MDHEN and SYDVKM. The CDR3 DNA sequence: TGTGCCAGCAGTTTACGGTTAACGGGAAGAGAGACCCAGTACTTC. The encoded protein is CASSLRLTGRETQYF.

This chain connects TRBV7-2 to TRBJ2-1; tentative D call: TRBD2 (5 bases). The CDR3 totals 14 residues. CDR1 and CDR2 (germline): SGHTA, FQGNSA. Trimming removed 3 bases at V and 8 bases at J, with 14 bases between. Here the CDR3 reads CASSLEKLGYEQFF. Here the CDR3 DNA reads TGTGCCAGCAGCTTGGAAAAACTAGGCTATGAGCAGTTCTTC. Full variable domain (remainder filled in from reference TRBV7-2 and TRBJ2-1): GAGVSQSPSNKVTEKGKDVELRCDPISGHTALYWYRQSLGQGLEFLIYFQGNSAPDKSGLPSDRFSAERTGGSVSTLTIQRTQQEDSAVYLCASSLEKLGYEQFFGPGTRLTVL.

The V gene is TRBV5-1, the J gene TRBJ2-2; 11 bases match TRBD1. Germline assignment: CDR1 SGHRS and CDR2 YFSETQ. The CDR3 covers 18 residues. V dropped 7 bases and J dropped 3; count of bases not matched to a gene: 14. CDR3 in DNA: TGCGCCAGCTTCGAAAACGCGGACAGGGGGCTCTACACCGGGGAGCTGTTTTTT. Translated: CASFENADRGLYTGELFF.

The chain couples TRBV18 to TRBJ2-1; 11 bases line up with TRBD2. The V segment lost 4 bases and the J segment 4 bases; nucleotides outside the gene matches: 6. Germline-derived CDR1 and CDR2 are KGHSH and LQKENI. The CDR3 is 16 residues long. The CDR3 is CASSQPGLAAYNEQFF. CDR3 in DNA: TGTGCCAGCTCACAACCGGGACTAGCGGCTTACAATGAGCAGTTCTTC.

The chain employs TRBV28 and TRBJ2-1; D is possibly TRBD1 (6 bases). The V end was cut by 11 bases, the J end by 5 bases, with 13 bases between. The CDR3 has 12 residues. Germline values: CDR1 MDHEN, CDR2 SYDVKM. The CDR3 DNA reads TGTGCCGCTGTAGGGGGAAACAATGAGCAGTTCTTC. Translation: CAAVGGNNEQFF.

This chain uses TRBV28 with TRBJ1-2, with 8 bases fitting TRBD1. The junction had 4 bases not matched to a gene; V was cut back by 5 bases and J by 2 bases. Germline lookup yields CDR1 MDHEN and CDR2 SYDVKM. The CDR3 is 14 amino acids. As DNA, the CDR3 is TGTGCCAGCAGTGCCACAGGGGGAAACTATGGCTACACCTTC. Translation gives CASSATGGNYGYTF.